This T cell receptor (beta chain) was sequenced in a study of T-cell memory formation after mild COVID-19. The overall study: Clustering of TCRs was largely donor specific.

This clonotype has a handful of counts. As yet, its antigen is unknown. Findings and limits, study-wide: Researchers found some responding clones in pre-infection memory, a sign that cross-reactive memory joined. Clones that shrank (day 15 to 85) were balanced CD4/CD8, whereas later expanders leaned CD4+.

Germline V gene sequence: CDR1 SGHDT, CDR2 YYEEEE. The V gene lost 0 bases and the J gene lost 3 bases, with 13 bases spanning the gap. The CDR3 consists of 15 residues. Constant-segment primers were used for 5'RACE, and the resulting TCR alpha and TCR beta cDNA libraries carried sample barcodes and UMIs. In TCRdb, the 5' RACE reads were re-called with MiXCR into one record per CDR3 protein. Of over 60,000 distinct CDR3 sequences in the sample, over 15% were seen once. Material for sequencing was PBMCs or a T cell subset sorted from them (not recorded which). The V gene is TRBV5-6, the J gene TRBJ2-7, with no clear D. The clonotype comes from an adult woman who had mild COVID-19 (a few samples of this study predate the infection). Cell type and time point are not known. CDR3 nucleotides: TGTGCCAGCAGCTTGGAGATTCGGTCAGGCTACGAGCAGTACTTC. Translated: CASSLEIRSGYEQYF.